Listed below are T cell receptor beta chains from one sample, sequenced in a study of control samples from healthy donors and cancer patients. Data came from immunoSEQ multiplex PCR; TCRdb stores just in-frame clones and leaves some out. The sample includes tens of thousands of clones, about four fifths of them seen just once. What was sequenced was PBMCs. Source of these receptors: a man in his 70s with lung cancer. Both conserved end residues are part of each CDR3. Each record gives: V gene, clone size, D gene, J gene, CDR3 protein, CDR3 DNA. The D gene is left open where the match is weak. Where a row states a size, it is once, few, many or the class of an expanded clone; other rows omit it.

TRBV6-2/TRBV6-3	.	.	TRBJ1-2	CASSRADYGYTF	TGTGCCAGCAGTAGAGCAGACTATGGCTACACCTTC
TRBV11-2	.	.	TRBJ2-1	CASRDYTVGEQFF	TGTGCCAGCCGTGACTATACGGTAGGTGAGCAGTTCTTC
TRBV6-1	.	.	TRBJ1-2	CASSPLGSPSGYTF	TGTGCCAGCAGTCCACTGGGCAGCCCTTCTGGCTACACCTTC
TRBV19	few	.	TRBJ2-4	CASSIPAAKNIQYF	TGTGCCAGTAGTATTCCTGCAGCCAAAAACATTCAGTACTTC
TRBV5-5	.	.	TRBJ1-2	CASSQDVYYGYTF	TGTGCCAGCAGTCAAGACGTTTACTATGGCTACACCTTC
TRBV7-9	.	TRBD1	TRBJ1-1	CASSPWTGEITEAFF	TGTGCCAGCAGCCCCTGGACAGGGGAGATAACTGAAGCTTTCTTT
TRBV6-5	.	.	TRBJ1-1	CASSYYETEAFF	TGTGCCAGCAGTTACTATGAAACTGAAGCTTTCTTT
TRBV3-1/TRBV3-2	.	.	TRBJ2-5	CASRSGGQETQYF	TGTGCCAGCAGGAGTGGGGGGCAAGAGACCCAGTACTTC
TRBV20-1	few	.	TRBJ2-1	CSASAGTAPYTSYNEQFF	TGCAGTGCTAGTGCGGGGACAGCGCCATACACATCCTACAATGAGCAGTTCTTC
TRBV5-5	.	.	TRBJ1-1	CASSLGLANTEAFF	TGTGCCAGCAGCTTGGGGCTAGCGAACACTGAAGCTTTCTTT
TRBV19	.	.	TRBJ2-1	CASSIRDEQFF	TGTGCCAGTAGTATACGAGATGAGCAGTTCTTC
TRBV18	.	.	TRBJ1-2	CASSPSRGGYGYTF	TGTGCCAGCTCACCATCGCGGGGCGGCTATGGCTACACCTTC
TRBV3-1/TRBV3-2	.	.	TRBJ1-2	CASSQGGAGFGYTF	TGTGCCAGCAGCCAAGGTGGGGCAGGGTTTGGCTACACCTTC
TRBV28	.	.	TRBJ2-2	CASIRQGKNTGELFF	TGTGCCAGCATACGGCAGGGTAAAAACACCGGGGAGCTGTTTTTT
TRBV30	.	TRBD1	TRBJ1-2	CAWSVRQGAQGYTF	TGTGCCTGGAGTGTACGACAGGGGGCGCAAGGCTACACCTTC
TRBV7-2	once	.	TRBJ1-1	CASSLLAQGTEAFF	TGTGCCAGCAGCTTACTGGCCCAGGGGACTGAAGCTTTCTTT
TRBV27	.	TRBD1	TRBJ1-2	CASTGTGPNYGYTF	TGTGCCAGCACCGGGACAGGGCCCAACTATGGCTACACCTTC
TRBV27	.	.	TRBJ1-6	CASSYPNSPLHF	TGTGCCAGCAGTTATCCCAATTCACCCCTCCACTTT
TRBV3-1/TRBV3-2	.	.	TRBJ1-2	CASSQDYYGYTF	TGTGCCAGCAGCCAAGATTACTATGGCTACACCTTC
TRBV7-2	.	.	TRBJ2-1	CASSLTGLSYNEQFF	TGTGCCAGCAGCTTAACAGGGCTCTCCTACAATGAGCAGTTCTTC
TRBV27	.	.	TRBJ1-4	CASRLGVATNEKLFF	TGTGCCAGCCGCCTGGGGGTAGCAACTAATGAAAAACTGTTTTTT
TRBV4-2	.	.	TRBJ1-3	CASSQDSLSGNTIYF	TGTGCCAGCAGCCAAGATAGTCTCTCTGGAAACACCATATATTTT
TRBV19	.	TRBD1	TRBJ2-7	CASRDRTEQYF	TGTGCCAGTAGGGACAGGACCGAGCAGTACTTC
TRBV30	.	TRBD1	TRBJ1-2	CAWSKPGQGIYGYTF	TGTGCCTGGAGTAAGCCGGGACAGGGAATCTATGGCTACACCTTC
TRBV7-9	.	.	TRBJ1-1	CASSLVLSEAFF	TGTGCCAGCAGCTTAGTTCTGAGTGAAGCTTTCTTT
TRBV12-3/TRBV12-4	.	.	TRBJ1-1	CASRWNTEAFF	TGTGCCAGCAGATGGAACACTGAAGCTTTCTTT
TRBV6-5	.	.	TRBJ1-5	CASSSSTAPNQPQHF	TGTGCCAGCAGTTCGTCCACAGCGCCCAATCAGCCCCAGCATTTT
TRBV6-6	.	.	TRBJ1-4	CASRYTTTNEKLFF	TGTGCCAGCAGGTACACAACAACTAATGAAAAACTGTTTTTT
TRBV6-6	.	.	TRBJ1-1	CASSPRGADTEAFF	TGTGCCAGCAGCCCGCGGGGGGCGGACACTGAAGCTTTCTTT
TRBV10-2	few	.	TRBJ1-6	CASSAIQGDSPLHF	TGCGCCAGCAGTGCAATACAGGGTGATTCACCCCTCCACTTT
TRBV7-2	.	.	TRBJ2-7	CAASTGATYEQYF	TGTGCCGCCAGCACGGGTGCAACCTACGAGCAGTACTTC
TRBV5-1	once	.	TRBJ2-2	CASSLDQQNTGELFF	TGCGCCAGCAGCTTGGACCAGCAGAACACCGGGGAGCTGTTTTTT
TRBV5-1	.	TRBD2	TRBJ2-2	CASSSGGGGGTGELFF	TGCGCCAGCAGCTCGGGAGGAGGTGGCGGGACCGGGGAGCTGTTTTTT
TRBV24-1	.	.	TRBJ2-7	CATSDPDSNSYEQYF	TGTGCCACCAGTGATCCAGACAGTAACTCCTACGAGCAGTACTTC
TRBV29-1	few	.	TRBJ2-3	CSVTPPVGTDTQYF	TGCAGCGTGACTCCACCCGTTGGCACAGATACGCAGTATTTT
TRBV29-1	.	.	TRBJ1-1	CSTGDRDTALNTEAFF	TGCAGCACCGGCGACCGGGACACAGCATTGAACACTGAAGCTTTCTTT
TRBV6-1	.	.	TRBJ2-2	CASSERGGFPGELFF	TGTGCCAGCAGTGAGAGGGGGGGGTTCCCCGGGGAGCTGTTTTTT